This paragraph covers one TCR beta chain sequence. Its cognate antigen is unknown. Germline trimming cut 1 base from V and 2 bases from J; bases unmatched to any gene: 11. Germline V gene lookup returns CDR1 LGHDT and CDR2 YNNKEL (reference sequence). The length of the CDR3 is 18 residues. Built from TCR beta cDNA, the libraries had unique molecular identifiers in them. The yield from roughly 1 to 10 million T cells was about 500,000 cDNA molecules in total. MiXCR, run by TCRdb on the PCR reads, gives a single entry per CDR3 protein. The sample shows 750,000 to 950,000 distinct CDR3 sequences, roughly 46% of them seen only once. The data belong to a study of post-analysis software for immune sequencing data. Looking at the study overall: Relapsing-remitting, secondary progressive and progressive-relapsing multiple sclerosis were all included among the disease courses. General study findings and limits: With TRBV5-6, TRBV5-1 and TRBV20-1 included, about five TRBV segments were more frequent in patients than in controls. For normalized Chao1 diversity, multiple sclerosis patients scored significantly lower than controls did.

Material for sequencing was blood. This TCR came from a girl between 10 and 17 years old with multiple sclerosis. J is TRBJ2-1 and V is TRBV3-1; 7 positions agree with TRBD2. The DNA of the CDR3 is TGTGCCAGCAGCCAAGCCCTTTCCGGGACTACTCCCTACAATGAGCAGTTCTTC. Translating it yields CASSQALSGTTPYNEQFF.